A few counts support the clone carrying this TCR beta chain. Its antigen is not identified. The V gene end was trimmed by 2 bases and the J gene end by 6 bases; junction bases not matched to a gene: 16. This CDR3 has 18 amino acids. Per germline, CDR1 SGHRS and CDR2 YFSETQ. Next came a second PCR, run for about 7 to 12 cycles, which used a sample-barcoded 5' primer along with a J-beta primer mix. TCRdb re-called the 5' RACE reads through MiXCR, storing one row per CDR3 protein. The sample includes around 1,000,000 distinct CDR3 sequences, 35% to 40% of them seen just once. This sample is part of a study of blood T cells in healthy people across ages. Study-level points and caveats: As age increased, TCR beta diversity per million T cells fell in a roughly linear fashion.

Per-sample yields of isolated PBMCs were at least 6 million. This receptor was taken from a man between 18 and 29 years old in good health. Sample: blood. J is TRBJ2-1 and V is TRBV5-1, with 8 bases identical to TRBD2. CDR3 sequence: CASSFERGQGKPRNEQFF. DNA of the CDR3: TGCGCCAGCAGCTTTGAGCGGGGGCAAGGGAAACCCCGCAATGAGCAGTTCTTC.